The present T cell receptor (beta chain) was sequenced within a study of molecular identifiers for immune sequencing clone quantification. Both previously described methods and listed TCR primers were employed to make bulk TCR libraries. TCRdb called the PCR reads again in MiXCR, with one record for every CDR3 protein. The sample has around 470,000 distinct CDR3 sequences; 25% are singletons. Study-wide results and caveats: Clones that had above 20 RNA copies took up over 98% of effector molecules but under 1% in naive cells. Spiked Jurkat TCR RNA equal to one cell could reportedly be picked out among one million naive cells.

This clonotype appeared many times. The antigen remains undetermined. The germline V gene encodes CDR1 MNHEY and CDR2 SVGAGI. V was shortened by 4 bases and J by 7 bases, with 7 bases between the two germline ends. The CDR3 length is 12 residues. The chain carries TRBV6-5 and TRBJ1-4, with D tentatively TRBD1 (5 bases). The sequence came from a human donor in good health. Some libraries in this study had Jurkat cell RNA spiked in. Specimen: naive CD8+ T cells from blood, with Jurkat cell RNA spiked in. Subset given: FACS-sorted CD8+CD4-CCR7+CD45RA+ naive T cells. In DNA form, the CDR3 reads TGTGCCAGCAGTTCCACAGGTGAAAAACTGTTTTTT. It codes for CASSSTGEKLFF.